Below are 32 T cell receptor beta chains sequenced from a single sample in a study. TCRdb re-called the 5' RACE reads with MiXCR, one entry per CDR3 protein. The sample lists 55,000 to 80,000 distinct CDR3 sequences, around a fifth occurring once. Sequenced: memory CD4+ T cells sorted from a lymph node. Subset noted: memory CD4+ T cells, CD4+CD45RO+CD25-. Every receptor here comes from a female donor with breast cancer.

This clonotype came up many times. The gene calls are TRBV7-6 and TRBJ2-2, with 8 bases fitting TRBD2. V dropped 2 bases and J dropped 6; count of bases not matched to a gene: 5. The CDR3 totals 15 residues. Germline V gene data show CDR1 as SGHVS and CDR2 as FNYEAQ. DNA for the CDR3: TGTGCCAGCAGCTTAAAACCAGCGGGGGCCGGGGAGCTGTTTTTT. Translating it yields CASSLKPAGAGELFF.

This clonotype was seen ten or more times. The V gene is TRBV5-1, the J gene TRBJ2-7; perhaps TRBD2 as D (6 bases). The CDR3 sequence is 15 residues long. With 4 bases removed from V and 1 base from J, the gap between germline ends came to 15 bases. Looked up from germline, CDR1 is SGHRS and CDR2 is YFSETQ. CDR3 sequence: CASSPNVGSSYEQYF. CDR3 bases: TGCGCCAGCAGCCCCAATGTCGGGAGTTCCTACGAGCAGTACTTC.

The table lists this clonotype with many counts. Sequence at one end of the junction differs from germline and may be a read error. The CDR3 protein is CASSVTSGRAGSERFF. The CDR3 coding sequence is TGTGCCAGCAGCGTAACTAGCGGGAGGGCCGGGTCGGAGCGGTTCTTC. The chain has TRBV9 and TRBJ2-1, with TRBD2 identical over 13 bases. This CDR3 comprises 16 residues. Germline V gene data show CDR1 as SGDLS and CDR2 as YYNGEE.

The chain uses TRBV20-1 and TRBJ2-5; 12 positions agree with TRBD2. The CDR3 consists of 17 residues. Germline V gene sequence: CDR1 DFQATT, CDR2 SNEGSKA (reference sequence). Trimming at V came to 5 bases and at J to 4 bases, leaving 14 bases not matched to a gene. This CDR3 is CSALTPLLAGGGETQYF. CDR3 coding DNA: TGCAGTGCTTTGACCCCCCTACTAGCGGGGGGCGGAGAGACCCAGTACTTC.

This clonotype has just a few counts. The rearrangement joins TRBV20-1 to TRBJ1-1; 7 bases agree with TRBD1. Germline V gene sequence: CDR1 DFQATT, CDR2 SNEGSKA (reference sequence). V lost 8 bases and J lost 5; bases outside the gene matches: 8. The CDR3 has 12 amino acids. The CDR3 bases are TGCAGTTGCGACAGGGAGACGACTGAAGCTTTCTTT. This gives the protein CSCDRETTEAFF.

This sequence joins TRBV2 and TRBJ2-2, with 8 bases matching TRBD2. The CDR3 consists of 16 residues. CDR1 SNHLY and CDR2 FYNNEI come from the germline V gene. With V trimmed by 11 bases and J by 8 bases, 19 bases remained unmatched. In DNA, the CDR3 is TGTGCCGGCTGCTCCTCACCCGGGACTAGTAGTGGGGAGCTGTTTTTT. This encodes CAGCSSPGTSSGELFF.

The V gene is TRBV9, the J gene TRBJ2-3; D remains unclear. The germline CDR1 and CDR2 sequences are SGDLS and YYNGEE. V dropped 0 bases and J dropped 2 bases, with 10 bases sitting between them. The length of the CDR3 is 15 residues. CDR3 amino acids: CASSVAGYHTDTQYF. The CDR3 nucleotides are TGTGCCAGCAGCGTAGCAGGATATCACACAGATACGCAGTATTTT. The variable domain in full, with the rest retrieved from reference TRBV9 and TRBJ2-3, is DSGVTQTPKHLITATGQRVTLRCSPRSGDLSVYWYQQSLDQGLQFLIQYYNGEERAKGNILERFSAQQFPDLHSELNLSSLELGDSALYFCASSVAGYHTDTQYFGPGTRLTVL.

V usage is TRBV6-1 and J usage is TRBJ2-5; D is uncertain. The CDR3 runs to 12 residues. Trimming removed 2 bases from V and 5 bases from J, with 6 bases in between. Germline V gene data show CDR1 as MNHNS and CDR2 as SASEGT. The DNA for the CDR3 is TGTGCCAGCAGTGAAAGGGCGGAGACCCAGTACTTC. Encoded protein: CASSERAETQYF.

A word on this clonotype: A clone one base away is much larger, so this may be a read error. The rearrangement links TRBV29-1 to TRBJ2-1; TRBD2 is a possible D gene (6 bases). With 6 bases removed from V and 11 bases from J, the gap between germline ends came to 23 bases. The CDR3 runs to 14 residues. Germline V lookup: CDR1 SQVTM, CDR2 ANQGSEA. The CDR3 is CSVRLGVSFVKQFF. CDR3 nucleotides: TGCAGCGTCCGACTAGGAGTCAGTTTTGTTAAGCAGTTCTTC.

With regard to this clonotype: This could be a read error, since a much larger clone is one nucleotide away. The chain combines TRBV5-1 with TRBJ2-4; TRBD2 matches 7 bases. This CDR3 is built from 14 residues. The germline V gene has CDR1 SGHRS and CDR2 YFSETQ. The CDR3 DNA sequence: TGCGCCAACAGCTTGGTGCCGGGAGGAGACATTCAGTACTTC. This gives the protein CANSLVPGGDIQYF.

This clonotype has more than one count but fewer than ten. CDR3 nucleotide sequence: TGTGCCAGCAGCTACGACGGCGCAACGCAGTATTTT. It yields the protein CASSYDGATQYF. This sequence joins TRBV3-1 and TRBJ2-3; D unclear. The CDR3 is 12 amino acids. From germline, CDR1 is LGHDT and CDR2 YNNKEL (reference sequence). V shed 5 bases and J shed 9 bases, with 12 bases lying between them.

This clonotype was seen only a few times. In DNA form, the CDR3 reads TGTGCCAGCAGCTCCTCCCAGTTGGCCGATCAGCCCCAGCATTTT. This encodes CASSSSQLADQPQHF. The V call is TRBV7-2, the J call TRBJ1-5, with D unclear. The CDR3 contains 15 residues. V was pared by 4 bases and J by 5 bases, with 15 bases between. In germline, CDR1 is SGHTA, CDR2 FQGNSA.

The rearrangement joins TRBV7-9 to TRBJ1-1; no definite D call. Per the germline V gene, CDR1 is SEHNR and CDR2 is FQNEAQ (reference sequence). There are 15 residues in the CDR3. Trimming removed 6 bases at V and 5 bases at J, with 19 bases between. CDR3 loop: CASRPRQMLGTEAFF. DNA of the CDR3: TGTGCCAGCAGACCTCGGCAGATGTTGGGAACTGAAGCTTTCTTT. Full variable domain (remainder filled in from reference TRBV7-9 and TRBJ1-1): DTGVSQNPRHKITKRGQNVTFRCDPISEHNRLYWYRQTLGQGPEFLTYFQNEAQLEKSRLLSDRFSAERPKGSFSTLEIQRTEQGDSAMYLCASRPRQMLGTEAFFGQGTRLTVV.

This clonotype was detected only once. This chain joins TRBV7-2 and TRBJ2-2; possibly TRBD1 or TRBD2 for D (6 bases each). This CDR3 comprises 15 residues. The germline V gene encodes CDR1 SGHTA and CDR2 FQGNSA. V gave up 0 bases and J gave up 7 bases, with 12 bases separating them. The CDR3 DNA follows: TGTGCCAGCAGCTTAGCGGTGGGGGGCCACGGGGAGCTGTTTTTT. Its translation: CASSLAVGGHGELFF. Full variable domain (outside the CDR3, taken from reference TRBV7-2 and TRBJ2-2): GAGVSQSPSNKVTEKGKDVELRCDPISGHTALYWYRQSLGQGLEFLIYFQGNSAPDKSGLPSDRFSAERTGGSVSTLTIQRTQQEDSAVYLCASSLAVGGHGELFFGEGSRLTVL.

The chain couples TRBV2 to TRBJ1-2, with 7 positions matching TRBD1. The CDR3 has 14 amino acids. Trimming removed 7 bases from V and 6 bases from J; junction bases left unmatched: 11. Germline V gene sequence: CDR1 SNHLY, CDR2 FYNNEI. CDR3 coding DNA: TGTGCCAGCAAAAGACAGGGTTTGGTAAATGGCTACACCTTC. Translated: CASKRQGLVNGYTF.

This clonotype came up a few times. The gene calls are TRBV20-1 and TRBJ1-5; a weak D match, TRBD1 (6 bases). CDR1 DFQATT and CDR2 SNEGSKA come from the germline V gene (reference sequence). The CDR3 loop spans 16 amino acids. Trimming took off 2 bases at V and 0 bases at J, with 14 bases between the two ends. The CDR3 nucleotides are TGCAGTGCTAGACCGACGCAGGGGTATAGCAATCAGCCCCAGCATTTT. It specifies CSARPTQGYSNQPQHF.

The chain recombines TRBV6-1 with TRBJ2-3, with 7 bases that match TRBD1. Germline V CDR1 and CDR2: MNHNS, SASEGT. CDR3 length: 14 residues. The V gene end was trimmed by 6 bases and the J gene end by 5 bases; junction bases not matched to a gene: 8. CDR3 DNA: TGTGCCAGCAGCGCAGACCCAGGGGGAGATACGCAGTATTTT. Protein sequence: CASSADPGGDTQYF.

Here the CDR3 reads CASSPPGLAYGVSYNEQFF. The CDR3 DNA sequence: TGTGCCAGCAGCCCTCCCGGACTAGCGTACGGGGTTTCCTACAATGAGCAGTTCTTC. The gene calls are TRBV28 and TRBJ2-1; TRBD2 matches 9 bases. The CDR3 extends over 19 amino acids. Germline lookup yields CDR1 MDHEN and CDR2 SYDVKM. With V trimmed by 6 bases and J by 1 base, 16 bases remained unmatched.

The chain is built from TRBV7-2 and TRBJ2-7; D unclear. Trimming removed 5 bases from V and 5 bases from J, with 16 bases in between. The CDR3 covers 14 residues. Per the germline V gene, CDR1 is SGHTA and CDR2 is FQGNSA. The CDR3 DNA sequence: TGTGCCAGCAGCCCCCAGTGGACGGGCCACGAGCAGTACTTC. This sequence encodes CASSPQWTGHEQYF.

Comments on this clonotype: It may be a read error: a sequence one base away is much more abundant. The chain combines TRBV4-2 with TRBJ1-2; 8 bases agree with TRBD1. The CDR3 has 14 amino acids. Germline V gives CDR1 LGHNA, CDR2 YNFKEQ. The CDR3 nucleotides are TGTGCCATCAGCCAAAACAGGGGGGACTATGGCTACACCTTC. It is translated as CAISQNRGDYGYTF.

CDR3 in amino acids: CASSGADTGRSTEAFF. In DNA, the CDR3 is TGCGCCAGCAGTGGGGCCGATACAGGGAGGAGCACTGAAGCTTTCTTT. The J gene is TRBJ1-1, the V gene TRBV5-1, with D possibly matching TRBD1 (6 bases). Germline values: CDR1 SGHRS, CDR2 YFSETQ. This CDR3 is 16 amino acids long. Trimming shortened V by 5 bases and J by 4 bases, and 21 bases separated the two germline ends.

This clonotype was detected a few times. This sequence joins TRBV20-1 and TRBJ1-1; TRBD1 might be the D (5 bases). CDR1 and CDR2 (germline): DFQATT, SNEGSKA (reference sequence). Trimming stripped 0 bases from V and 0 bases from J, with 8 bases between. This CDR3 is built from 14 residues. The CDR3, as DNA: TGCAGTGCTAGAGAGCCGGGGGTGAACACTGAAGCTTTCTTT. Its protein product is CSAREPGVNTEAFF.

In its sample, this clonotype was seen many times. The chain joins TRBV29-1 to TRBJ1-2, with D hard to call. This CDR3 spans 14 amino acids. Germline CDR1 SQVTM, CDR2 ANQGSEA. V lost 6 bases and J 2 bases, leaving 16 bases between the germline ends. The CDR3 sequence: CSVRRRAENYGYTF. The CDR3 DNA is TGCAGCGTCCGGCGGAGGGCCGAAAACTATGGCTACACCTTC.

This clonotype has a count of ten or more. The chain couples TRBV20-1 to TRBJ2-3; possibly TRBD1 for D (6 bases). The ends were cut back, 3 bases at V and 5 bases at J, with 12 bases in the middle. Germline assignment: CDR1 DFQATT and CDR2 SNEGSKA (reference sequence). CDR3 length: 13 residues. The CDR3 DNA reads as TGCAGTGCTAGGAACAGGGTTCGAGATACGCAGTATTTT. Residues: CSARNRVRDTQYF.

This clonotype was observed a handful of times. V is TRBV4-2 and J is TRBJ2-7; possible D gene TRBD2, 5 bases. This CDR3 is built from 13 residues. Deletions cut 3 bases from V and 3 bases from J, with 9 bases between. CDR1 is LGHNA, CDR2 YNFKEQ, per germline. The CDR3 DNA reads TGTGCCAGCAGCCAGCCTACTAGCTACGAGCAGTACTTC. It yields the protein CASSQPTSYEQYF.

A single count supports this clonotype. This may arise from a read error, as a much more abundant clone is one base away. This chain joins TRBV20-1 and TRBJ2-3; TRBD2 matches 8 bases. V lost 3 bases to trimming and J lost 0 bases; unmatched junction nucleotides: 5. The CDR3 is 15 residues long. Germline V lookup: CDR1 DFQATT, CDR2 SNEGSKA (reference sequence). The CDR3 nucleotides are TGCAGTGCTAGCGGGAGGGCCATAAGCACAGATACGCAGTATTTT. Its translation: CSASGRAISTDTQYF.

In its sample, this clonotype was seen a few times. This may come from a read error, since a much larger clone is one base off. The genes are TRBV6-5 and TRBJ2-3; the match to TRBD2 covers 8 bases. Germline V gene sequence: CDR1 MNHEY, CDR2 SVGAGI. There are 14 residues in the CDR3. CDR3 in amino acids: CAGSKRESTDTQYF. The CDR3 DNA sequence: TGTGCCGGCAGTAAGCGGGAGTCCACAGATACGCAGTATTTT.

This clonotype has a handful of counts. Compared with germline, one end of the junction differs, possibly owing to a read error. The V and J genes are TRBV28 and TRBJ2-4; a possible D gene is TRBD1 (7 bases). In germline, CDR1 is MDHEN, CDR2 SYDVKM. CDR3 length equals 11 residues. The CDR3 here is CASSNPTGRNF. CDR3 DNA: TGTGCCAGCAGTAATCCGACAGGGAGGAACTTC.

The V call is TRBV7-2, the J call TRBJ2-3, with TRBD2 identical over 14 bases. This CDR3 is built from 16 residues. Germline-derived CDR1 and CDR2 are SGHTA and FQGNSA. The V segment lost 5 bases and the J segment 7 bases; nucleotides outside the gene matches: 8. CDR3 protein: CASSPRLAGGSYTQYF. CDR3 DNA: TGTGCCAGCAGCCCCCGACTAGCGGGAGGGAGCTATACGCAGTATTTT.

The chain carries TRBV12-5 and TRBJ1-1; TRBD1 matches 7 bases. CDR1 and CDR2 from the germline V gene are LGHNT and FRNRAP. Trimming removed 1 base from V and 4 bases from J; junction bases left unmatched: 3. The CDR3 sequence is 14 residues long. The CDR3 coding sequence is TGTGCTAGTGGTTTGGCCAGGGGGATCACTGAAGCTTTCTTT. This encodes CASGLARGITEAFF.

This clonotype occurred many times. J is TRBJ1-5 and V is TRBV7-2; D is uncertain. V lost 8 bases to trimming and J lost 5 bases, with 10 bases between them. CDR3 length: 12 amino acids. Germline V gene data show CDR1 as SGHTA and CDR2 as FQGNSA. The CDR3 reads CASSERHQPQHF. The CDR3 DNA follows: TGTGCCAGCTCGGAACGGCATCAGCCCCAGCATTTT.

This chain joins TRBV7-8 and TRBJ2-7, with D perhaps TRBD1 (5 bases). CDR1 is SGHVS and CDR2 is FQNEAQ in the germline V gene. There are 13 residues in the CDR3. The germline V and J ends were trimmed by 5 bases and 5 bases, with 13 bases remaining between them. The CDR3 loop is CASSKNQGNEQYF. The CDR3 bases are TGTGCCAGCAGCAAAAACCAGGGTAACGAGCAGTACTTC.